The subject of this entry is one T cell receptor beta chain. Its antigen remains unknown. CDR3 size: 12 residues. From germline, CDR1 is SGHTA and CDR2 FQGNSA. Trimming took off 5 bases at V and 3 bases at J, with 8 bases between the two ends. This entry comes from a study of post-analysis software for immune sequencing data. Study outcomes and limitations: Roughly five TRBV segments appeared more often in patients than in controls, and TRBV5-6, TRBV5-1 and TRBV20-1 were among these.

Carried by the TCR beta cDNA libraries were unique molecular identifiers. TCRdb reprocessed the PCR reads with MiXCR, giving one entry per CDR3 protein. The sample lists about 680,000 distinct CDR3 sequences, about 60% seen once, with approximately 10% in the top ten. The V call is TRBV7-2, the J call TRBJ2-7, with unresolved D. Source material: blood. The clonotype originates from a girl aged 2 to 9 with multiple sclerosis. The CDR3 coding sequence is TGTGCCAGCAGCCCTCATAGCTACGAGCAGTACTTC. It codes for CASSPHSYEQYF. The full variable domain, rest sourced from reference TRBV7-2 and TRBJ2-7, is GAGVSQSPSNKVTEKGKDVELRCDPISGHTALYWYRQSLGQGLEFLIYFQGNSAPDKSGLPSDRFSAERTGGSVSTLTIQRTQQEDSAVYLCASSPHSYEQYFGPGTRLTVT.